The 24 T cell receptor beta chains below were found in one sample sequenced in a study of shared clonotypes between healthy human individuals. Profiling relied on immunoSEQ multiplex PCR, and the TCRdb table lists in-frame clones only, not all of them. Of millions of clones listed, 85% to 95% are singletons. CD8 cells regarded as naive lacked CD45RO, were positively chosen for CCR7, and omitted terminally differentiated effector memory CD45RA+ cells. Sequenced input: naive CD8+ T cells sorted from blood. The receptors shown here come from a man aged 18 to 29 in good health.

V usage is TRBV7-3 and J usage is TRBJ2-5, with 8 bases identical to TRBD2. The CDR3 sequence is 13 residues long. J gave up 5 bases and V 4 bases, and 3 bases lay outside the gene matches. Germline CDR1 is SGHTA and CDR2 is FQGTGA. The CDR3 DNA follows: TGTGCCAGCAGCTCCGGGACTAGTGAGACCCAGTACTTC. It codes for CASSSGTSETQYF.

The table lists this clone with a count of one. The germline gene is not matched at one end of the junction; a read error may be the cause. The chain recombines TRBV6-1 with TRBJ1-2, with TRBD1 identical over 7 bases. The V gene's germline CDR1 is MNHNS and CDR2 SASEGT. This CDR3 region has 11 residues. For the CDR3, the DNA is TGTGCCAGCAGGATGACAGGGTTTACTTTCTTC. Translating it yields CASRMTGFTFF.

This rearrangement joins TRBV27 to TRBJ2-2; D is unclear. Trimming cost V 2 bases and J 4 bases, with 5 bases left between them. The CDR3 is 13 residues long. Germline V gene lookup returns CDR1 MNHEY and CDR2 SMNVEV (reference sequence). In DNA, the CDR3 is TGTGCCAGCAGTTTAATGGTCACCGGGGAGCTGTTTTTT. Translating it yields CASSLMVTGELFF.

The genes are TRBV15 and TRBJ1-2; 10 bases agree with TRBD1. Germline values: CDR1 LNHNV, CDR2 YYDKDF (reference sequence). This CDR3 spans 16 amino acids. The V gene end was trimmed by 3 bases and the J gene end by 8 bases; junction bases not matched to a gene: 12. The CDR3 region is CATSRAEGQGVLGYTF. DNA for the CDR3: TGTGCCACCAGCAGGGCTGAAGGACAGGGGGTTTTAGGCTACACCTTC.

This chain uses TRBV6-5 with TRBJ2-7, with a possible D match to TRBD2 (6 bases). The germline CDR1 and CDR2 sequences are MNHEY and SVGAGI. Trimming took 0 bases from V and 7 from J, leaving 13 bases between them. The CDR3 sequence is 14 residues long. Here the CDR3 reads CASSYSIGAGEQYF. CDR3 coding DNA: TGTGCCAGCAGTTACTCGATAGGGGCGGGGGAGCAGTACTTC.

The V gene is TRBV29-1, the J gene TRBJ1-1; possible D gene TRBD1, 6 bases. This CDR3 region has 11 residues. Germline CDR1 SQVTM, CDR2 ANQGSEA. The V end was cut by 7 bases, the J end by 8 bases, with 14 bases between. Here the CDR3 DNA reads TGCAGCGCGGGAGGGGGGCTGGAAGCTTTCTTT. Amino acids: CSAGGGLEAFF.

Note on this clone: Different DNA sequences within this sample yield the same CDR3. The chain combines TRBV5-6 with TRBJ1-5, with D unresolved. Germline CDR1 is SGHDT and CDR2 is YYEEEE. The ends were cut back, 0 bases at V and 6 bases at J, with 10 bases in the middle. This CDR3 has 14 amino acids. The CDR3 sequence is CASSLGGVGQPQHF. Here the CDR3 DNA reads TGTGCCAGCAGCTTGGGGGGTGTGGGTCAGCCCCAGCATTTT.

The chain has TRBV13 and TRBJ2-7; D is possibly TRBD1 (5 bases). This CDR3 has 15 residues. The V end lost 5 bases, the J end lost 3 bases, and 17 bases lay between the germline ends. The germline CDR1 and CDR2 sequences are PRHDT and FYEKMQ (reference sequence). The CDR3, as DNA: TGTGCCAGCAGCCCAGGTGGCACCAGGGACTACGAGCAGTACTTC. Residues: CASSPGGTRDYEQYF.

A word on this clone: This sample also contains other DNA sequences that code for the same CDR3. The chain employs TRBV29-1 and TRBJ2-7; D may be TRBD1 (6 bases). V lost 6 bases and J lost 0, with 12 bases in between. CDR1 is SQVTM and CDR2 is ANQGSEA in the germline V gene. The CDR3 is 13 residues long. Written as DNA, the CDR3 is TGCAGCGTCGACCGGGACAACTCCTACGAGCAGTACTTC. Its protein is CSVDRDNSYEQYF.

The J gene is TRBJ1-4, the V gene TRBV13, with 8 bases aligning to TRBD1. CDR1 PRHDT and CDR2 FYEKMQ come from the germline V gene (reference sequence). This CDR3 comprises 14 residues. J was trimmed by 5 bases and V by 5 bases; bases with no gene match: 4. Written as DNA, the CDR3 is TGTGCCAGCAGCAAGAGACAGGGGAATGAAAAACTGTTTTTT. Translating it yields CASSKRQGNEKLFF.

This clone was seen a handful of times. J is TRBJ1-2 and V is TRBV6-1, with D tentatively TRBD1 (5 bases). The CDR3 is 14 residues long. The V gene lost 2 bases and the J gene lost 2 bases, with 9 bases spanning the gap. Germline lookup yields CDR1 MNHNS and CDR2 SASEGT. The chain's CDR3 is CASSEQDINYGYTF. CDR3 nucleotide sequence: TGTGCCAGCAGTGAACAGGACATCAACTATGGCTACACCTTC.

CDR3 amino acids: CAWSVRDSAYEQYF. Here the CDR3 DNA reads TGTGCCTGGAGTGTCCGGGACTCGGCCTACGAGCAGTACTTC. The chain joins TRBV30 to TRBJ2-7, with D perhaps TRBD2 (6 bases). V was pared by 0 bases and J by 2 bases, with 11 bases between. The CDR3 runs 14 residues. The germline V gene encodes CDR1 GTSNPN and CDR2 SVGIG (reference sequence).

The V call is TRBV11-2, the J call TRBJ2-5; 13 bases map to TRBD2. This CDR3 has 16 residues. Germline CDR1 reads SGHAT; CDR2 reads FQNNGV. V lost 5 bases, J lost 1 base, and 4 bases stayed unmatched. In DNA, the CDR3 is TGTGCCAGCAGCCAAGGACTAGCGGGGGTCCAAGAGACCCAGTACTTC. The encoded protein is CASSQGLAGVQETQYF.

CDR3 sequence reads: CASSFGTDNTEAFF. As DNA, the CDR3 is TGTGCCAGCAGCTTCGGGACAGATAACACTGAAGCTTTCTTT. The V call is TRBV7-3, the J call TRBJ1-1; 7 bases are shared with TRBD1. There are 14 residues in the CDR3. Looked up from germline, CDR1 is SGHTA and CDR2 is FQGTGA. Germline trimming cut 3 bases from V and 2 bases from J; bases unmatched to any gene: 3.

Concerning this clone itself: One end of the junction fails to match germline, which may point to a read error. The V and J genes are TRBV4-1 and TRBJ2-1; no definite D call. CDR1 MGHRA and CDR2 YSYEKL come from the germline V gene. The CDR3 consists of 16 residues. The CDR3 loop is CASSASLRLGYNERFF. The CDR3, as DNA: TGCGCCAGCAGCGCTTCCTTGCGTTTAGGTTACAATGAGCGGTTCTTC.

V and J are TRBV19 and TRBJ1-6; D is ambiguous. The CDR3 has 16 residues. Per the germline V gene, CDR1 is LNHDA and CDR2 is SQIVND (reference sequence). Deletions cut 2 bases from V and 0 bases from J, with 8 bases between. The CDR3, as DNA: TGTGCCAGTAGTATACAGGCCGGCTCCTATAATTCACCCCTCCACTTT. Its protein product is CASSIQAGSYNSPLHF. The whole variable domain, remainder taken from reference TRBV19 and TRBJ1-6, is DGGITQSPKYLFRKEGQNVTLSCEQNLNHDAMYWYRQDPGQGLRLIYYSQIVNDFQKGDIAEGYSVSREKKESFPLTVTSAQKNPTAFYLCASSIQAGSYNSPLHFGNGTRLTVT.

J is TRBJ2-5 and V is TRBV4-1; the D is unclear. The J call may be wrong; the DNA end is better matched by TRBJ2-7. This CDR3 is built from 16 residues. Per the germline V gene, CDR1 is MGHRA and CDR2 is YSYEKL. The CDR3 DNA reads as TGCGCCAGCAGCCCCCGGCCGGGTGTACCTCCCTACGAGCAGTACTTC. This sequence encodes CASSPRPGVPPYEQYF.

The rearrangement links TRBV5-1 to TRBJ1-2, with D hard to call. The CDR3 extends over 16 amino acids. Trimming left V 4 bases short and J 0 bases short, with 16 bases between. Germline lookup yields CDR1 SGHRS and CDR2 YFSETQ. The CDR3 loop reads CASSPGRAETNYGYTF. In nucleotides, the CDR3 is TGCGCCAGCAGCCCGGGGAGGGCAGAAACTAACTATGGCTACACCTTC.

The gene calls are TRBV9 and TRBJ2-5; D is perhaps TRBD1 (5 bases). The germline V gene has CDR1 SGDLS and CDR2 YYNGEE. The length of the CDR3 is 14 residues. Trimming took 2 bases from V and 1 from J, leaving 9 bases between them. The CDR3 protein is CASSVQGSQETQYF. CDR3 DNA sequence: TGTGCCAGCAGCGTCCAGGGTTCCCAAGAGACCCAGTACTTC.

The chain uses TRBV11-2 and TRBJ2-5, with D possibly being TRBD1 or TRBD2 (5 bases each). Trimming stripped 0 bases from V and 4 bases from J, with 12 bases between. Per germline, CDR1 SGHAT and CDR2 FQNNGV. The CDR3 is made up of 15 amino acids. As DNA, the CDR3 is TGTGCCAGCAGCTTAGATCGAGGGCAGGGAGAGACCCAGTACTTC. Translated, it gives CASSLDRGQGETQYF.

V is TRBV10-3 and J is TRBJ2-3; TRBD2 matches at 10 bases. V dropped 3 bases and J dropped 6; count of bases not matched to a gene: 6. The CDR3 consists of 15 residues. Germline V gene sequence: CDR1 ENHRY, CDR2 SYGVKD. This chain's CDR3 is CAISEGAGGPDTQYF. CDR3 nucleotides: TGTGCCATCAGTGAAGGAGCGGGGGGGCCGGATACGCAGTATTTT.

V usage is TRBV30 and J usage is TRBJ2-1; 10 bases agree with TRBD2. Germline CDR1 GTSNPN, CDR2 SVGIG (reference sequence). V dropped 5 bases and J dropped 8; count of bases not matched to a gene: 9. The CDR3 runs 14 residues. The CDR3 DNA reads TGTGCCTGGGTCCTTAGCGGGGGGACTTATGAGCAGTTCTTC. This sequence encodes CAWVLSGGTYEQFF. Together with reference TRBV30 and TRBJ2-1, the CDR3 gives the full variable domain: SQTIHQWPATLVQPVGSPLSLECTVEGTSNPNLYWYRQAAGRGLQLLFYSVGIGQISSEVPQNLSASRPQDRQFILSSKKLLLSDSGFYLCAWVLSGGTYEQFFGPGTRLTVL.

This sequence joins TRBV5-8 and TRBJ1-2, with D uncertain. The CDR3 sequence is 16 residues long. Germline V CDR1 and CDR2: SGHTS, YDEGEE. Trimming removed 4 bases from V and 5 bases from J, with 21 bases in between. CDR3 loop: CASSPLATVREYGYTF. For the CDR3, the DNA is TGTGCCAGCAGCCCATTAGCGACCGTGAGGGAATATGGCTACACCTTC.

The chain combines TRBV10-3 with TRBJ1-4; D not resolved. The CDR3 has 12 amino acids. Per germline, CDR1 ENHRY and CDR2 SYGVKD. Trimming took 3 bases from V and 8 from J, leaving 7 bases between them. The CDR3 spells CAISEASEKLFF. The DNA of the CDR3 is TGTGCCATCAGTGAAGCCAGCGAAAAACTGTTTTTT.